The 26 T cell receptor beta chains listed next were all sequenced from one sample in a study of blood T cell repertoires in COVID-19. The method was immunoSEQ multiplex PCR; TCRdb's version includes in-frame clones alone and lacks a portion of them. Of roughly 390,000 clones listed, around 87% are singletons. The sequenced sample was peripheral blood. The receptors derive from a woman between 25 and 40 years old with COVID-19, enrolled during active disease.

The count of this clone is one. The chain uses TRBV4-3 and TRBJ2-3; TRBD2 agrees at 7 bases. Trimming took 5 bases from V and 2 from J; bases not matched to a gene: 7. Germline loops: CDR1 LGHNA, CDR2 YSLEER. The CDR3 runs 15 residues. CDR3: CASSSSSGYTDTQYF. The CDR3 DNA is TGCGCCAGCAGCTCGTCTAGCGGCTACACAGATACGCAGTATTTT.

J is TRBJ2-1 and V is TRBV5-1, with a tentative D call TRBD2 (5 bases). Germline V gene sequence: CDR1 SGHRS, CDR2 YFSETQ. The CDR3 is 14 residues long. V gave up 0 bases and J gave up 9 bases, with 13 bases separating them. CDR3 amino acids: CASSLGGSSGEQFF. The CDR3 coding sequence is TGCGCCAGCAGCTTGGGAGGGAGTTCGGGTGAGCAGTTCTTC. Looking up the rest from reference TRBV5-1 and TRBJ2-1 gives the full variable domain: KAGVTQTPRYLIKTRGQQVTLSCSPISGHRSVSWYQQTPGQGLQFLFEYFSETQRNKGNFPGRFSGRQFSNSRSEMNVSTLELGDSALYLCASSLGGSSGEQFFGPGTRLTVL.

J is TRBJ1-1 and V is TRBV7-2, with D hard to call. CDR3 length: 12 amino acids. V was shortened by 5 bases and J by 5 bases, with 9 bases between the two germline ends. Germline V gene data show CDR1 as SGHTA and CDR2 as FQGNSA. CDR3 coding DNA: TGTGCCAGCAGCCCCCCGAGGACTGAAGCTTTCTTT. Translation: CASSPPRTEAFF.

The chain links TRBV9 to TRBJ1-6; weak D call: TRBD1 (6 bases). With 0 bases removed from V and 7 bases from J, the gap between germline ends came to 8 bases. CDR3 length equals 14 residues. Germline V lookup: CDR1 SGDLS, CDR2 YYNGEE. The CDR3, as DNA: TGTGCCAGCAGCGTAGGACAGGTCAATTCACCCCTCCACTTT. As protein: CASSVGQVNSPLHF. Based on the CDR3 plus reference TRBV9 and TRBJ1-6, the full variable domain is DSGVTQTPKHLITATGQRVTLRCSPRSGDLSVYWYQQSLDQGLQFLIQYYNGEERAKGNILERFSAQQFPDLHSELNLSSLELGDSALYFCASSVGQVNSPLHFGNGTRLTVT.

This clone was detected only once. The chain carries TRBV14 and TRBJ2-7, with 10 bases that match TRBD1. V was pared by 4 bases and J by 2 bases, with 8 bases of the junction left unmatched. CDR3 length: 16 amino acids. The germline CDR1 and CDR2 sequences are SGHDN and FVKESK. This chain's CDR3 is CASSPYSGTGAYEQYF. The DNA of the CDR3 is TGTGCCAGCAGCCCGTACTCCGGGACAGGGGCCTACGAGCAGTACTTC.

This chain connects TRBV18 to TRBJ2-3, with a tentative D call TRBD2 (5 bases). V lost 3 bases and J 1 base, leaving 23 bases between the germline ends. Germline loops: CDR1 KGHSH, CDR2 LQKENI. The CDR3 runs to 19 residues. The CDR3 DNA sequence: TGTGCCAGCTCACCGCCGGCCGGGAAATTCGTCGGGGGCACAGATACGCAGTATTTT. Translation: CASSPPAGKFVGGTDTQYF.

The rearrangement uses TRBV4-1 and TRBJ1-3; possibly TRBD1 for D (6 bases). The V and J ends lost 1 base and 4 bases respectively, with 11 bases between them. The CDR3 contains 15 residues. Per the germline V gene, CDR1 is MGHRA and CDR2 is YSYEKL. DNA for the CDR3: TGCGCCAGCAGCCAAGGACGGGGGGCGGGAAACACCATATATTTT. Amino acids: CASSQGRGAGNTIYF.

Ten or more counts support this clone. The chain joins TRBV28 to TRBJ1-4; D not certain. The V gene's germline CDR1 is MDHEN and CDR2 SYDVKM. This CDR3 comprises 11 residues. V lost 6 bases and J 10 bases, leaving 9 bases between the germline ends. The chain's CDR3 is CASRLSGKLFF. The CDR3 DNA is TGTGCCAGCAGGCTATCCGGAAAACTGTTTTTT.

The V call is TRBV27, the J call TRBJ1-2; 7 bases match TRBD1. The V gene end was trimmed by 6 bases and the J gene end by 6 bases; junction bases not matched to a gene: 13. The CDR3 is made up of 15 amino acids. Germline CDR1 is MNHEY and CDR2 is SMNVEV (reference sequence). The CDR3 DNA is TGTGCCAGCAGGAACCTTCGGGACAGACTAAATGGCTACACCTTC. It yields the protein CASRNLRDRLNGYTF.

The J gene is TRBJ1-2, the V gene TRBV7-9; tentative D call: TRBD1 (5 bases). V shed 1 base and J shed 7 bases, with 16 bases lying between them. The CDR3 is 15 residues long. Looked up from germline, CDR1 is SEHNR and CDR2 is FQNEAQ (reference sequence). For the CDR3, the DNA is TGTGCCAGCAGCTTAGGCGGGGTGGAGGGACCTGGCTACACCTTC. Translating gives CASSLGGVEGPGYTF.

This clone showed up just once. As DNA, the CDR3 is TGCGCCAGCAGCCAAGATAAGTCAGGGGAAACCGGGGAGCTGTTTTTT. Translation: CASSQDKSGETGELFF. V is TRBV4-1 and J is TRBJ2-2, with D maybe TRBD1 (6 bases). The CDR3 has 16 residues. Germline V lookup: CDR1 MGHRA, CDR2 YSYEKL. Trimming took off 0 bases at V and 5 bases at J, with 13 bases between the two ends.

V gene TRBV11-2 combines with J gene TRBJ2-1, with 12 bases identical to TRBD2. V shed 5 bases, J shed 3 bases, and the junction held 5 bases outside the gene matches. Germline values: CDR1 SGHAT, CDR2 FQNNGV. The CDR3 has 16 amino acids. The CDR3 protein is CASSRGLAGFYNEQFF. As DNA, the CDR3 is TGTGCCAGCAGCCGTGGACTAGCGGGATTCTACAATGAGCAGTTCTTC.

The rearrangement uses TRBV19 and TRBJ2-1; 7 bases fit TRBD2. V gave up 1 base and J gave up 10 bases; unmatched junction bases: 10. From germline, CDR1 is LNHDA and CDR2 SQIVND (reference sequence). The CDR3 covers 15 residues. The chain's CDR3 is CASSIAGREGREQFF. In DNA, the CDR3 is TGTGCCAGTAGTATAGCTGGGAGGGAGGGCCGCGAGCAGTTCTTC.

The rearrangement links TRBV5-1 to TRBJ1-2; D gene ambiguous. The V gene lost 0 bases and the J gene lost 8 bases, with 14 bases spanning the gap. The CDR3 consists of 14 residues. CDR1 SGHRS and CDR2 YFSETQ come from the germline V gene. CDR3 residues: CASSLAAGSGGYTF. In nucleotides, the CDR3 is TGCGCCAGCAGCTTGGCCGCAGGAAGCGGCGGCTACACCTTC.

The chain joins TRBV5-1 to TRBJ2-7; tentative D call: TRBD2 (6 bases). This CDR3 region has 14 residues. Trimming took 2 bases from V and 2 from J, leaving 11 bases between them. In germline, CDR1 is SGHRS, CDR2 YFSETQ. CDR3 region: CASSFQEGTYEQYF. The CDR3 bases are TGCGCCAGCAGCTTCCAGGAGGGAACCTACGAGCAGTACTTC.

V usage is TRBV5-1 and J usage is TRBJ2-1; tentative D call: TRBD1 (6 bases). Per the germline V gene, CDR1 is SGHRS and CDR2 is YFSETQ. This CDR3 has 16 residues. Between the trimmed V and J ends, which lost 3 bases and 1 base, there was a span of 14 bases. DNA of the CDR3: TGCGCCAGCAGCTCCCCAGGGGAGAGGTCCTACAATGAGCAGTTCTTC. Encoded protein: CASSSPGERSYNEQFF.

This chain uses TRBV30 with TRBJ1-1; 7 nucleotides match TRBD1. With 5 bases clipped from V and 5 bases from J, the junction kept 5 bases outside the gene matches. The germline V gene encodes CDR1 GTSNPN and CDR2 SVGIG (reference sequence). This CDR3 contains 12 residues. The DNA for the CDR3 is TGTGCCTGGGACAGGGTTGGGACTGAAGCTTTCTTT. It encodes CAWDRVGTEAFF.

CDR3 region: CASGRANTDTQYF. CDR3 DNA: TGTGCCAGCGGGAGGGCCAACACAGATACGCAGTATTTT. This sequence joins TRBV2 and TRBJ2-3; 7 positions agree with TRBD2. Germline assignment: CDR1 SNHLY and CDR2 FYNNEI. Trimming took 8 bases from V and 2 from J; bases not matched to a gene: 4. The CDR3 is 13 residues long. Filled out from reference TRBV2 and TRBJ2-3, the complete variable domain reads EPEVTQTPSHQVTQMGQEVILRCVPISNHLYFYWYRQILGQKVEFLVSFYNNEISEKSEIFDDQFSVERPDGSNFTLKIRSTKLEDSAMYFCASGRANTDTQYFGPGTRLTVL.

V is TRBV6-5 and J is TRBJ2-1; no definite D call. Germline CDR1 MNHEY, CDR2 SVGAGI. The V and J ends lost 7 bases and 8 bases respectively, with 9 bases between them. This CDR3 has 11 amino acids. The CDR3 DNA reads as TGTGCCAGCATCAAGCTTGATGAGCAGTTCTTC. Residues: CASIKLDEQFF.

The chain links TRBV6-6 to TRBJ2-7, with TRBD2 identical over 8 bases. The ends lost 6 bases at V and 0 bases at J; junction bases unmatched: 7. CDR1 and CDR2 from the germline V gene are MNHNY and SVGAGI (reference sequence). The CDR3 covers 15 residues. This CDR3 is CASRHSGTTSYEQYF. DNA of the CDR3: TGTGCCAGCAGGCATAGCGGGACCACCTCCTACGAGCAGTACTTC.

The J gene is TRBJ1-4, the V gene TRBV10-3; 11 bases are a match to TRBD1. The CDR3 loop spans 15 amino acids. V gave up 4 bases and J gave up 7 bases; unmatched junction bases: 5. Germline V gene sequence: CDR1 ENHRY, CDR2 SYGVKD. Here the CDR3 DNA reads TGTGCCATCAGTGGGACAGGGGGCCTTGGTGAAAAACTGTTTTTT. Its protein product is CAISGTGGLGEKLFF.

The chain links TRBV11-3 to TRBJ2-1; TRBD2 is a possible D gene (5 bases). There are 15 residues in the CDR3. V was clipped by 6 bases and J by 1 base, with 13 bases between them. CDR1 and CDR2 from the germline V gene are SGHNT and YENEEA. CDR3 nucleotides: TGTGCCAGCAGTCAAAGAGGGCAGTCCTACAATGAGCAGTTCTTC. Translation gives CASSQRGQSYNEQFF.

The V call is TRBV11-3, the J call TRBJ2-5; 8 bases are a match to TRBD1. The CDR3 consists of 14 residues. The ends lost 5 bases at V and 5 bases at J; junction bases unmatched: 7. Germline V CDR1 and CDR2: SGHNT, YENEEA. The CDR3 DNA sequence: TGTGCCAGCAGCCCCGGGACAGGTGGGGAGACCCAGTACTTC. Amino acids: CASSPGTGGETQYF.

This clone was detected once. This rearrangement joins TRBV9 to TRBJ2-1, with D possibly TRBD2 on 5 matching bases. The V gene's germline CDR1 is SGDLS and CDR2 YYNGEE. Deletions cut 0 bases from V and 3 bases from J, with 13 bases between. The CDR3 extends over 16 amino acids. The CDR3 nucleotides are TGTGCCAGCAGCGTAGGTACCGGGAACCGCTACAATGAGCAGTTCTTC. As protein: CASSVGTGNRYNEQFF.

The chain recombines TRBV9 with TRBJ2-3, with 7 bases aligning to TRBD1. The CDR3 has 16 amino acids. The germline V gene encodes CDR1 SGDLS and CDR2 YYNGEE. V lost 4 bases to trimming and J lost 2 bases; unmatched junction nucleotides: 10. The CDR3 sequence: CASSMTPGQNTDTQYF. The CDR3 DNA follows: TGTGCCAGCAGCATGACCCCGGGACAGAACACAGATACGCAGTATTTT.

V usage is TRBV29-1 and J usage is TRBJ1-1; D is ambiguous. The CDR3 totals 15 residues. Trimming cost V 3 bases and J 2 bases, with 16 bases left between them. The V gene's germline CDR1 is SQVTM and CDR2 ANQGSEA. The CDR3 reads CSVEAVVRTNTEAFF. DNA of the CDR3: TGCAGCGTTGAGGCCGTGGTCAGGACTAACACTGAAGCTTTCTTT. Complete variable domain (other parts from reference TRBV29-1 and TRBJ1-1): SAVISQKPSRDICQRGTSLTIQCQVDSQVTMMFWYRQQPGQSLTLIATANQGSEATYESGFVIDKFPISRPNLTFSTLTVSNMSPEDSSIYLCSVEAVVRTNTEAFFGQGTRLTVV.